The 13 T cell receptor beta chains reported below all come from one sample, sequenced in a study of blood T cell repertoires in COVID-19. Produced via immunoSEQ multiplex PCR; TCRdb's table is partial and in-frame only. The sample lists about 150,000 clones, more than 75% occurring once. Sequenced material: peripheral blood. Source of these receptors: a woman aged 45-65 years with acute or convalescent COVID-19.

This clone was seen a handful of times. The rearrangement uses TRBV15 and TRBJ1-4; D is undetermined. From germline, CDR1 is LNHNV and CDR2 YYDKDF (reference sequence). This CDR3 has 14 amino acids. With 0 bases removed from V and 1 base from J, the gap between germline ends came to 3 bases. The CDR3 loop reads CATSRDKTNEKLFF. The CDR3, as DNA: TGTGCCACCAGCAGAGACAAAACTAATGAAAAACTGTTTTTT.

This clone was detected ten times or more. The V call is TRBV18, the J call TRBJ1-6, with D tentatively TRBD1 (5 bases). Germline values: CDR1 KGHSH, CDR2 LQKENI. This CDR3 contains 14 residues. Trimming shortened V by 0 bases and J by 7 bases, and 7 bases separated the two germline ends. The CDR3 spells CASSPPGANSPLHF. Here the CDR3 DNA reads TGTGCCAGCTCACCACCTGGGGCCAATTCACCCCTCCACTTT.

V usage is TRBV5-8 and J usage is TRBJ2-5, with 14 bases that match TRBD2. CDR3 size: 18 residues. CDR1 is SGHTS, CDR2 YDEGEE, per germline. V dropped 2 bases and J dropped 2; count of bases not matched to a gene: 8. CDR3 sequence reads: CASSFGLAGGLLQETQYF. The CDR3 region has the DNA TGTGCCAGCAGCTTCGGACTAGCGGGGGGCCTACTACAAGAGACCCAGTACTTC.

V is TRBV4-3 and J is TRBJ1-2; TRBD1 is a possible D gene (6 bases). This CDR3 is built from 16 residues. Trimming took off 0 bases at V and 4 bases at J, with 15 bases between the two ends. Germline values: CDR1 LGHNA, CDR2 YSLEER. CDR3 sequence (DNA): TGCGCCAGCAGCCAAGATATGGGAGGGACAACCTATGGCTACACCTTC. Its protein is CASSQDMGGTTYGYTF.

CDR3 sequence reads: CASSFRGAEIEQYF. The CDR3 DNA follows: TGTGCCAGCAGCTTTCGGGGGGCCGAGATCGAGCAGTACTTC. The chain carries TRBV7-9 and TRBJ2-7; the D gene is possibly TRBD2 (7 bases). CDR1 is SEHNR, CDR2 FQNEAQ, per germline (reference sequence). Trimming took 3 bases from V and 6 from J, leaving 15 bases between them. This CDR3 comprises 14 residues.

The V and J genes are TRBV2 and TRBJ1-5; no clear D. Germline loops: CDR1 SNHLY, CDR2 FYNNEI. The CDR3 totals 15 residues. The V end lost 2 bases, the J end lost 4 bases, and 12 bases lay between the germline ends. This CDR3 is CASSELPQTNQPQHF. The CDR3 DNA sequence: TGTGCCAGCAGTGAACTACCCCAGACAAATCAGCCCCAGCATTTT. The full variable domain, with the rest looked up from reference TRBV2 and TRBJ1-5, is EPEVTQTPSHQVTQMGQEVILRCVPISNHLYFYWYRQILGQKVEFLVSFYNNEISEKSEIFDDQFSVERPDGSNFTLKIRSTKLEDSAMYFCASSELPQTNQPQHFGDGTRLSIL.

The chain employs TRBV19 and TRBJ2-1, with 8 bases identical to TRBD1. V was clipped by 4 bases and J by 2 bases; unmatched bases: 7. CDR3 size: 16 residues. CDR1 LNHDA and CDR2 SQIVND come from the germline V gene (reference sequence). As DNA, the CDR3 is TGTGCCAGTAGTACCCTCGGACAGGGCACCTACAATGAGCAGTTCTTC. It translates to CASSTLGQGTYNEQFF.

This clone occurred once. J is TRBJ1-1 and V is TRBV7-8; D ambiguous. Between the trimmed V and J ends, which lost 7 bases and 1 base, there was a span of 10 bases. Germline V gives CDR1 SGHVS, CDR2 FQNEAQ. The CDR3 contains 13 residues. CDR3 DNA sequence: TGTGCCAGCACCCTGGGCCCGAACACTGAAGCTTTCTTT. As protein: CASTLGPNTEAFF.

V usage is TRBV5-4 and J usage is TRBJ2-1; the match to TRBD1 covers 8 bases. The CDR3 runs to 14 residues. The V gene's germline CDR1 is SGHNT and CDR2 YYREEE (reference sequence). Trimming cost V 2 bases and J 8 bases; bases outside gene matches: 6. CDR3 bases: TGTGCCAGCAGCTTCAGGGGGCCTTGGGATGAGCAGTTCTTC. Protein product: CASSFRGPWDEQFF.

J is TRBJ1-6 and V is TRBV5-1, with D possibly being TRBD1 (5 bases). Germline V gene data show CDR1 as SGHRS and CDR2 as YFSETQ. The CDR3 spans 13 residues. Trimming cost V 5 bases and J 6 bases, with 9 bases left between them. Here the CDR3 reads CASRHDSNSPLHF. CDR3 in DNA: TGCGCCAGCAGACATGACAGTAATTCACCCCTCCACTTT. Full variable domain (missing parts from reference TRBV5-1 and TRBJ1-6): KAGVTQTPRYLIKTRGQQVTLSCSPISGHRSVSWYQQTPGQGLQFLFEYFSETQRNKGNFPGRFSGRQFSNSRSEMNVSTLELGDSALYLCASRHDSNSPLHFGNGTRLTVT.

The chain is built from TRBV7-2 and TRBJ1-6; D gene unclear. V lost 4 bases to trimming and J lost 8 bases, with 12 bases between them. Germline values: CDR1 SGHTA, CDR2 FQGNSA. This CDR3 comprises 14 residues. The CDR3 DNA follows: TGTGCCAGCAGCTCCCGGGTTTCCCATTCACCCCTCCACTTT. Translated, it gives CASSSRVSHSPLHF.

The gene calls are TRBV4-3 and TRBJ1-5; TRBD1 might be the D (6 bases). The CDR3 runs to 14 residues. V shed 1 base and J shed 5 bases, with 9 bases lying between them. The germline V gene encodes CDR1 LGHNA and CDR2 YSLEER. CDR3 residues: CASSQVRGDQPQHF. The CDR3 nucleotides read TGCGCCAGCAGCCAAGTCAGGGGAGATCAGCCCCAGCATTTT.

The J gene is TRBJ1-1, the V gene TRBV5-4, with D perhaps TRBD1 (5 bases). The CDR3 sequence is 12 residues long. Germline V lookup: CDR1 SGHNT, CDR2 YYREEE (reference sequence). Trimming removed 4 bases at V and 7 bases at J, with 11 bases between. CDR3 sequence: CASSRGIGEAFF. In DNA, the CDR3 is TGTGCCAGCAGCCGGGGGATTGGTGAAGCTTTCTTT.